Below, 8 T cell receptor beta chains from the same sample are listed, as sequenced in a study of T cells in Graves' hyperthyroidism and ophthalmopathy. Amplified regions were TCR beta CDR3 sequences from RNA transcripts. A set of HTBI primers served as the primers for a first-round RT-PCR of the TCR CDR3. TCRdb reprocessed the multiplex PCR reads via MiXCR and lists one record per CDR3 protein. The table records around 600,000 distinct CDR3 sequences, about 14% of them present only once. Sequencing input: blood. These receptors were collected from a woman aged 18-29 years with Graves' ophthalmopathy.

This clonotype was picked up many times. This chain links TRBV6-1 with TRBJ1-5; D unclear. With 5 bases removed from V and 0 bases from J, the gap between germline ends came to 8 bases. Germline assignment: CDR1 MNHNS and CDR2 SASEGT. The CDR3 extends over 14 amino acids. The CDR3 DNA follows: TGTGCCAGCAGTCAAGGGTTTAGCAATCAGCCCCAGCATTTT. The encoded protein is CASSQGFSNQPQHF.

In this sample, this clonotype turned up many times. This chain joins TRBV12-3 or TRBV12-4 and TRBJ2-2, with 8 positions matching TRBD2. There are 16 residues in the CDR3. The V segment lost 5 bases and the J segment 8 bases; nucleotides outside the gene matches: 13. CDR3 loop: CASSEGLARSVGELFF. Written as DNA, the CDR3 is TGTGCCAGCAGTGAAGGACTAGCTCGCTCTGTTGGGGAGCTGTTTTTT.

The chain employs TRBV19 and TRBJ2-7; 9 nucleotides line up with TRBD2. Germline V gene lookup returns CDR1 LNHDA and CDR2 SQIVND (reference sequence). With 1 base clipped from V and 6 bases from J, the junction kept 4 bases outside the gene matches. The length of the CDR3 is 14 residues. This chain's CDR3 is CASSIGNSGSEQYF. The CDR3 nucleotides read TGTGCCAGTAGTATAGGAAATAGCGGGAGCGAGCAGTACTTC.

The chain recombines TRBV4-2 with TRBJ2-6; D call uncertain. V was shortened by 0 bases and J by 5 bases, with 14 bases between the two germline ends. This CDR3 has 17 amino acids. Per the germline V gene, CDR1 is LGHNA and CDR2 is YNFKEQ. CDR3 sequence reads: CASSQDRSRWRANVLTF. CDR3 nucleotides: TGTGCCAGCAGCCAAGACCGGAGCAGGTGGAGGGCCAACGTCCTGACTTTC.

In its sample, this clonotype was seen many times. The chain has TRBV6-1 and TRBJ1-1; D uncertain. Trimming shortened V by 6 bases and J by 5 bases, and 10 bases separated the two germline ends. CDR3 length: 12 amino acids. CDR1 and CDR2 (germline): MNHNS, SASEGT. As DNA, the CDR3 is TGTGCCAGCAGAACGGGGAGAACTGAAGCTTTCTTT. This sequence encodes CASRTGRTEAFF.

This clonotype was seen many times. V gene TRBV6-1 combines with J gene TRBJ1-1; possibly TRBD1 for D (6 bases). CDR1 and CDR2 from the germline V gene are MNHNS and SASEGT. The ends were cut back, 7 bases at V and 6 bases at J, with 18 bases in the middle. The CDR3 has 14 amino acids. The CDR3 DNA reads as TGTGCCAGCACGATGAGGGGGTTGATGGCTGAAGCTTTCTTT. This translates into CASTMRGLMAEAFF.

This clonotype was counted at least ten times. This sequence joins TRBV27 and TRBJ1-1; perhaps TRBD1 as D (6 bases). The CDR3 is 13 amino acids. Looked up from germline, CDR1 is MNHEY and CDR2 is SMNVEV (reference sequence). The ends were cut back, 5 bases at V and 4 bases at J, with 11 bases in the middle. The CDR3, as DNA: TGTGCCAGCAGTGTCACAGGGATCACTGAAGCTTTCTTT. Protein product: CASSVTGITEAFF.

This clonotype appeared many times. The V gene is TRBV12-3 or TRBV12-4, the J gene TRBJ2-7; D is perhaps TRBD1 or TRBD2 (5 bases each). V lost 3 bases and J lost 7, with 13 bases in between. The length of the CDR3 is 13 residues. The CDR3 sequence: CASSFRGAREQYF. In DNA, the CDR3 is TGTGCCAGCAGTTTTAGAGGGGCGCGGGAGCAGTACTTC.